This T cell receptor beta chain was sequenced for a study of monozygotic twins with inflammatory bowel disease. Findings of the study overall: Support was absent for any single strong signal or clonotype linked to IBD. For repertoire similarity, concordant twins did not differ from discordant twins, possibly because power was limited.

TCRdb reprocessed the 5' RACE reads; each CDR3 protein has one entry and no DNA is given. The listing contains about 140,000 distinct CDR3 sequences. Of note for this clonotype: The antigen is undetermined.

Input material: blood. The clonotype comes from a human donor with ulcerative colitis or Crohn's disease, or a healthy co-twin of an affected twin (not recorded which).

CDR3 amino acids: CASSLGDFLIETQYF. This chain uses TRBV7-9 with TRBJ2-5; without DNA, the TCRdb call of TRBD2 cannot be checked. CDR1 and CDR2 (germline): SEHNR, FQNEAQ (reference sequence). There are 15 residues in the CDR3.